Shown below are 21 T cell receptor beta chains from a single sample sequenced in a study of beta chain features in type 1 diabetes. Expressed TCRB transcripts were sequenced after all isolated RNA was converted to cDNA. Data came from immunoSEQ multiplex PCR; TCRdb stores just in-frame clones and leaves some out. The sample lists about 150,000 clones; around 10% were seen once. The source material was central memory CD4+ T cells from blood. These TCRs come from a man aged 18 to 29 in good health.

The chain carries TRBV30 and TRBJ2-7; 7 bases align to TRBD1. The V gene's germline CDR1 is GTSNPN and CDR2 SVGIG (reference sequence). Unmatched junction bases numbered 11, after V lost 0 bases and J lost 3 bases. The CDR3 extends over 16 amino acids. The CDR3 region is CAWSVTAGTAYYEQYF. The CDR3 DNA reads TGTGCCTGGAGTGTAACTGCCGGGACAGCCTACTACGAGCAGTACTTC.

This chain links TRBV5-1 with TRBJ2-7; D is unresolved. This CDR3 region has 12 residues. CDR1 is SGHRS and CDR2 is YFSETQ in the germline V gene. Trimming shortened V by 1 base and J by 3 bases, and 5 bases separated the two germline ends. The CDR3 is CASSLSDYEQYF. CDR3 DNA: TGCGCCAGCAGCTTGTCGGACTACGAGCAGTACTTC.

The chain links TRBV5-1 to TRBJ1-5, with a possible D match to TRBD1 (6 bases). V lost 4 bases to trimming and J lost 0 bases, with 11 bases between them. The CDR3 has 15 residues. Germline V CDR1 and CDR2: SGHRS, YFSETQ. The CDR3 region is CASSEQGGSNQPQHF. The CDR3 DNA reads as TGCGCCAGCAGCGAGCAAGGGGGTAGCAATCAGCCCCAGCATTTT.

This chain uses TRBV5-1 with TRBJ2-3; no clear D. V dropped 2 bases and J dropped 6 bases, with 4 bases sitting between them. Per germline, CDR1 SGHRS and CDR2 YFSETQ. This CDR3 is 11 amino acids long. The CDR3 nucleotides read TGCGCCAGCAGCTTCAGGGATACGCAGTATTTT. Amino acids: CASSFRDTQYF.

The table lists this clone with a few counts. This chain uses TRBV29-1 with TRBJ1-1; D is ambiguous. The CDR3 covers 12 residues. Germline V gene lookup returns CDR1 SQVTM and CDR2 ANQGSEA. With 4 bases removed from V and 4 bases from J, the gap between germline ends came to 10 bases. This CDR3 reads CSVVPHTTEAFF. CDR3 bases: TGCAGCGTTGTCCCCCATACCACTGAAGCTTTCTTT.

This clone was counted a few times. The V call is TRBV5-1, the J call TRBJ1-1; no firm D call. This CDR3 is built from 14 residues. Germline CDR1 and CDR2: SGHRS and YFSETQ. Between the trimmed V and J ends, which lost 0 bases and 1 base, there was a span of 7 bases. This CDR3 reads CASSLAGQNTEAFF. The CDR3 DNA follows: TGCGCCAGCAGCTTGGCCGGCCAGAACACTGAAGCTTTCTTT.

In this sample, this clone turned up a few times. The rearrangement joins TRBV6-5 to TRBJ1-1; tentatively, D is TRBD1 (6 bases). CDR3 size: 13 residues. Germline V gene sequence: CDR1 MNHEY, CDR2 SVGAGI. Trimming took 5 bases from V and 6 from J, leaving 13 bases between them. The DNA for the CDR3 is TGTGCCAGCAGTCACAGGGTACCTCCTGAAGCTTTCTTT. Protein: CASSHRVPPEAFF.

This clone was counted between two and nine times. The V and J genes are TRBV10-3 and TRBJ2-3; no firm D call. Germline CDR1 ENHRY, CDR2 SYGVKD. The V gene lost 6 bases and the J gene lost 0 bases, with 13 bases spanning the gap. This CDR3 has 15 amino acids. The CDR3 loop reads CAISPFEASTDTQYF. For the CDR3, the DNA is TGTGCCATCAGCCCCTTCGAAGCCAGCACAGATACGCAGTATTTT.

This clone was counted between two and nine times. The rearrangement joins TRBV30 to TRBJ1-1, with no clear D. The CDR3 runs to 13 residues. Germline CDR1 GTSNPN, CDR2 SVGIG (reference sequence). Trimming stripped 1 base from V and 0 bases from J, with 6 bases between. The CDR3 loop is CAWSGLLNTEAFF. CDR3 bases: TGTGCCTGGAGTGGACTACTGAACACTGAAGCTTTCTTT.

The rearrangement joins TRBV7-2 to TRBJ2-5; 10 bases are shared with TRBD2. The CDR3 length is 15 residues. Germline loops: CDR1 SGHTA, CDR2 FQGNSA. V shed 2 bases and J 1 base; nucleotides not matched to a gene: 1. CDR3 loop: CASSLTSGAQETQYF. The CDR3 DNA reads as TGTGCCAGCAGCTTAACTAGCGGGGCCCAAGAGACCCAGTACTTC.

This chain links TRBV28 with TRBJ2-1, with 8 bases matching TRBD1. The CDR3 length is 15 residues. Per the germline V gene, CDR1 is MDHEN and CDR2 is SYDVKM. V dropped 6 bases and J dropped 9; count of bases not matched to a gene: 13. In nucleotides, the CDR3 is TGTGCCAGCAGCACTCCCGGACAGGGTGTGGGTGAGCAGTTCTTC. Its protein product is CASSTPGQGVGEQFF.

This clone was seen only a few times. One junction end does not reproduce the germline sequence, and a read error may be involved. V usage is TRBV7-7 and J usage is TRBJ2-5, with TRBD1 matching over 7 bases. Germline-derived CDR1 and CDR2 are SSHAT and FNYEAQ (reference sequence). This CDR3 contains 15 residues. CDR3 bases: TGTGCTAGCAGCCCGACCTGGGACAGTCGGGAGACCCAGTACTTC. Protein: CASSPTWDSRETQYF.

The chain links TRBV29-1 to TRBJ2-4; 8 nucleotides match TRBD1. Germline-derived CDR1 and CDR2 are SQVTM and ANQGSEA. The CDR3 covers 14 residues. Germline trimming cut 4 bases from V and 6 bases from J; bases unmatched to any gene: 8. The CDR3: CSVGTQGAANIQYF. DNA for the CDR3: TGCAGCGTTGGGACCCAGGGGGCCGCAAACATTCAGTACTTC. Combining the CDR3 with reference TRBV29-1 and TRBJ2-4 gives the whole variable domain SAVISQKPSRDICQRGTSLTIQCQVDSQVTMMFWYRQQPGQSLTLIATANQGSEATYESGFVIDKFPISRPNLTFSTLTVSNMSPEDSSIYLCSVGTQGAANIQYFGAGTRLSVL.

Details on this clone: This sample includes further DNA sequences coding for the same CDR3. V is TRBV18 and J is TRBJ2-7; D perhaps matches TRBD1 (6 bases). Looked up from germline, CDR1 is KGHSH and CDR2 is LQKENI. This CDR3 region has 15 residues. The V and J ends lost 2 bases and 2 bases respectively, with 13 bases between them. Here the CDR3 reads CASSPLQGAAYEQYF. Here the CDR3 DNA reads TGTGCCAGCTCACCATTACAGGGAGCCGCCTACGAGCAGTACTTC.

V and J are TRBV5-1 and TRBJ2-5; D possibly corresponds to TRBD1 (5 bases). CDR1 and CDR2 from the germline V gene are SGHRS and YFSETQ. The CDR3 is 14 amino acids. V was shortened by 0 bases and J by 4 bases, with 10 bases between the two germline ends. The CDR3 is CASSLVAGSETQYF. In DNA, the CDR3 is TGCGCCAGCAGCTTGGTGGCAGGGTCAGAGACCCAGTACTTC.

This clone was seen a few times. The V and J genes are TRBV5-4 and TRBJ2-3; TRBD2 matches at 9 bases. After removal of 0 bases from V and 2 bases from J, the junction contained 4 bases not matched to a gene. CDR1 is SGHNT, CDR2 YYREEE, per germline (reference sequence). The length of the CDR3 is 16 residues. CDR3 coding DNA: TGTGCCAGCAGCTTGGCTCCTAGCGGGGTCACAGATACGCAGTATTTT. It encodes CASSLAPSGVTDTQYF.

The chain combines TRBV27 with TRBJ1-4; 7 nucleotides agree with TRBD1. The CDR3 is made up of 16 amino acids. Trimming cost V 7 bases and J 2 bases; bases outside gene matches: 10. The germline V gene encodes CDR1 MNHEY and CDR2 SMNVEV (reference sequence). The CDR3 sequence is CASTFRRDSTNEKLFF. The CDR3, as DNA: TGTGCCAGCACCTTCCGCCGGGACAGCACTAATGAAAAACTGTTTTTT.

The chain couples TRBV5-1 to TRBJ2-5, with 9 bases matching TRBD1. J gave up 5 bases and V 4 bases, and 12 bases lay outside the gene matches. Germline V gene lookup returns CDR1 SGHRS and CDR2 YFSETQ. The CDR3 length is 16 residues. The CDR3 region has the DNA TGCGCCAGCAGCGAAAGAAAACAGGGGGCGGGGGAGACCCAGTACTTC. This codes for CASSERKQGAGETQYF.

This clone was recorded many times. V gene TRBV6-1 combines with J gene TRBJ2-7; the D call may be TRBD1 or TRBD2 (5 bases each). Germline CDR1 reads MNHNS; CDR2 reads SASEGT. The CDR3 length is 14 residues. Trimming cost V 2 bases and J 0 bases, with 8 bases left between them. This chain's CDR3 is CASSEPGRSYEQYF. The CDR3 region has the DNA TGTGCCAGCAGTGAACCGGGACGCTCCTACGAGCAGTACTTC.

This sequence joins TRBV28 and TRBJ1-1, with D uncertain. CDR1 is MDHEN, CDR2 SYDVKM, per germline. This CDR3 is 15 amino acids long. Trimming took off 6 bases at V and 3 bases at J, with 17 bases between the two ends. CDR3 sequence reads: CASSPMGLGYTEAFF. The DNA for the CDR3 is TGTGCCAGCAGCCCCATGGGCCTGGGGTACACTGAAGCTTTCTTT.

This clone was seen more than once but under ten times. The J gene is TRBJ1-3, the V gene TRBV7-2; TRBD1 is a possible D gene (5 bases). The CDR3 runs to 16 residues. V lost 6 bases and J lost 5, with 20 bases in between. CDR1 and CDR2 (germline): SGHTA, FQGNSA. The CDR3 region is CASSGTPQLRRNTIYF. In DNA form, the CDR3 reads TGTGCCAGCAGTGGGACGCCTCAACTTCGCAGAAACACCATATATTTT.